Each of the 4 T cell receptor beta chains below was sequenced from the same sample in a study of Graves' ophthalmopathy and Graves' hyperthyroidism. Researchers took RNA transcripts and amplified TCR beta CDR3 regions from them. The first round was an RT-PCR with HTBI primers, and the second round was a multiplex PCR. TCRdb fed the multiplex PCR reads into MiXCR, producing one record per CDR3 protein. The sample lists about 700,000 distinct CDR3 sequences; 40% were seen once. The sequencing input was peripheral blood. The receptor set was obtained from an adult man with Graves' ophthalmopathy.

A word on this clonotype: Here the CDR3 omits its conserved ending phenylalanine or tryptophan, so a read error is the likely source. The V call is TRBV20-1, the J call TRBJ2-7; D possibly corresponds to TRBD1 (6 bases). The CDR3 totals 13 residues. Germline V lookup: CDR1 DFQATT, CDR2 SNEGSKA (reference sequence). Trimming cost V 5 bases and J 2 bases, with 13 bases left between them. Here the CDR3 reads CSAGRDKTYEQYL. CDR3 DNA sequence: TGCAGTGCTGGCCGGGACAAGACCTACGAGCAGTACCTC.

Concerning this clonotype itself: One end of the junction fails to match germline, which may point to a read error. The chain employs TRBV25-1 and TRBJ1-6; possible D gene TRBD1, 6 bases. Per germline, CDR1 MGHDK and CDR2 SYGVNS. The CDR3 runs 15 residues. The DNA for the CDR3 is TGTGCCTGCAGTGCTACTCAGGGGAGTGGATCACCCCTCCACTTT. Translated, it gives CACSATQGSGSPLHF.

DNA for the CDR3: TGTGCCAGCAGCCCTGGTCACGCCACTGAAGCTTTCTTT. It encodes CASSPGHATEAFF. V usage is TRBV9 and J usage is TRBJ1-1; D ambiguous. There are 13 residues in the CDR3. Between the trimmed V and J ends, which lost 4 bases and 4 bases, there was a span of 11 bases. From germline, CDR1 is SGDLS and CDR2 YYNGEE.

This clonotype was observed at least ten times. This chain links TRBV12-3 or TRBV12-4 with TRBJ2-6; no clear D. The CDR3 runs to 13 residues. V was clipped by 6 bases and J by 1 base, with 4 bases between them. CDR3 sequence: CASRSSGANVLTF. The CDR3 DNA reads TGTGCCAGCAGGTCATCTGGGGCCAACGTCCTGACTTTC.